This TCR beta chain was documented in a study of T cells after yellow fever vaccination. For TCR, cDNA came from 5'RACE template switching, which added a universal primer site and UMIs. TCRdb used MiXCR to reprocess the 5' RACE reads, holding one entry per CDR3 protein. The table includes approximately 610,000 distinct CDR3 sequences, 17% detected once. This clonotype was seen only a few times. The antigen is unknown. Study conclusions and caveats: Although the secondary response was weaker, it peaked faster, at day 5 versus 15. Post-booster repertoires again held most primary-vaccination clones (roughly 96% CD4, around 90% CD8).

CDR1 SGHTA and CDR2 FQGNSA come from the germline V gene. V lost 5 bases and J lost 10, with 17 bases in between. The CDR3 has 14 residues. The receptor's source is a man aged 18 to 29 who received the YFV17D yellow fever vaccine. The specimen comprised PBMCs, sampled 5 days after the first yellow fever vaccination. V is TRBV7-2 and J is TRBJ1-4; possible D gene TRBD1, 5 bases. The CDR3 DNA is TGTGCCAGCAGCCCCTCGGGACCCGCCTTAAAACTGTTTTTT. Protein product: CASSPSGPALKLFF.